The entry below describes one T cell receptor beta chain. What it binds is not known. Healthy donors of bone marrow made up the group. The PCR ran on 60 Vbeta and 13 Jbeta primers. Clones were read by immunoSEQ multiplex PCR, and TCRdb kept only the in-frame ones, dropping some. The sample includes 200,000 to 250,000 clones, 80% to 90% of them seen just once. Per the germline V gene, CDR1 is MGHRA and CDR2 is YSYEKL. V lost 0 bases and J lost 2, with 11 bases in between. The CDR3 loop spans 15 amino acids. The sample is drawn from a study of cytomegalovirus exposure and HLA in healthy donors. The wider study: About 85 million unique TCRs from HLA-typed donors were held in an early release of data. Study conclusions and caveats: In an earlier analysis, most TCR beta V segments were productive about 90% or about 30% of the time.

The sequenced sample was PBMCs. This chain joins TRBV4-1 and TRBJ2-7; the D is unclear. The sequence came from a young woman in good health and CMV-seronegative. The CDR3 loop reads CASSQDPRPTYEQYF. CDR3 nucleotide sequence: TGCGCCAGCAGCCAAGATCCGAGGCCTACCTACGAGCAGTACTTC.